Only a few counts were recorded for the clone carrying this T cell receptor beta chain. Its target is not known. The data are from a study of beta chain features in type 1 diabetes. Study in general: All samples combined gave about 100 million sorted cells for examination.

Study results and caveats: Significant though moderate, a shortening of TCRB CDR3s appeared in all four CD4+ subsets of Type 1 diabetes patients. Compared to healthy donors, patients appeared to have naive, central memory and Treg TCRB repertoires that were more alike.

The whole isolated RNA underwent reverse transcription, so sequencing captured expressed TCRB transcripts. Clones were sequenced by immunoSEQ multiplex PCR, and TCRdb holds only the in-frame ones, with some missing. This table has nearly 700,000 clones, about an eighth appearing once. V dropped 5 bases and J dropped 2; count of bases not matched to a gene: 5. The germline CDR1 and CDR2 sequences are SGHTA and FQGNSA. The CDR3 extends over 15 amino acids. The chain links TRBV7-2 to TRBJ2-1; 8 nucleotides match TRBD2. This clonotype originated in a man aged 18-30 years with type 1 diabetes. The sample was naive CD4+ T cells from blood. CDR3 in amino acids: CASSVTSVAYNEQFF. CDR3 DNA sequence: TGTGCCAGCAGCGTGACTAGCGTCGCCTACAATGAGCAGTTCTTC.